Listed below are T cell receptor beta chains from one sample, sequenced in a study of blood T cells in healthy people across ages. TCRdb processed the 5' RACE reads anew with MiXCR; each CDR3 protein has one entry. The sample has hundreds of thousands of distinct CDR3 sequences, under 25% seen once; the top ten hold roughly 3.9%. Sequencing used blood. These receptors were taken from a man in his 70s in good health. The conserved cysteine and the conserved F or W are not part of the CDR3 here. Not every row has a clone size; where given, it reads once, few, many or a size class.

size	J	V	CDR3
-	TRBJ1-5	TRBV6-1	ASSAWGTGGDQPQH
few	-	TRBV5-1	ASSLGLAGDQY
-	TRBJ1-1	TRBV4-2	ASSQEDQGTEAF
many	TRBJ1-2	TRBV7-9	ASRIDRESGYT
-	TRBJ2-7	TRBV6-2/TRBV6-3	ASMAGAYEQH
-	TRBJ2-5	TRBV6-6	ASRDSKGETQY
many	TRBJ2-1	TRBV9	ASSVGSGRWYEQF
-	TRBJ1-2	TRBV5-1	ASSLDPGAQGYT
-	TRBJ2-2	TRBV5-1	ASSIQGLAVNTGELF
-	TRBJ2-5	TRBV3-1	ASSQARQGDWETQY
-	TRBJ2-7	TRBV18	ASSPRGTEGYGQY
-	TRBJ2-1	TRBV5-1	ASRRWGAGVYNEQF
few	TRBJ2-5	TRBV5-6	ASSVAGETQY
few	TRBJ2-3	TRBV19	ASSKPGLAADTQY
-	TRBJ2-3	TRBV12-3/TRBV12-4	ASRPASGRLDTQY
-	TRBJ2-1	TRBV2	ASSEYPSGNEQF
few	TRBJ2-7	TRBV5-1	ASSLGETINEQY
-	TRBJ1-5	TRBV20-1	SASTLGRESNQPQH